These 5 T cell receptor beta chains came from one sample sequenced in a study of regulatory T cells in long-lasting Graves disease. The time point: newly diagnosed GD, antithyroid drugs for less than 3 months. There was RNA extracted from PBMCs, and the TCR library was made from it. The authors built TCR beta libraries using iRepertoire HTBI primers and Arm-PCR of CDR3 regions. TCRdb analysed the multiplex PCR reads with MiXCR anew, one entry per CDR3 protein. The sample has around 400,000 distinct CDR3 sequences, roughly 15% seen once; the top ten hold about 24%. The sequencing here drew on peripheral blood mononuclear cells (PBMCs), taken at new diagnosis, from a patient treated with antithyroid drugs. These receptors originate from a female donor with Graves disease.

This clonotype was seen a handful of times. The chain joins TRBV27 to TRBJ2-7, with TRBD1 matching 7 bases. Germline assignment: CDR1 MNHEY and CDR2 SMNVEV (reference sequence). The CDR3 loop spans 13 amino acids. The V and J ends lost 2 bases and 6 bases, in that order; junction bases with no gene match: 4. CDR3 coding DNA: TGTGCCAGCAGTTTAGGGGACAGCTTCGAGCAGTACTTC. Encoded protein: CASSLGDSFEQYF.

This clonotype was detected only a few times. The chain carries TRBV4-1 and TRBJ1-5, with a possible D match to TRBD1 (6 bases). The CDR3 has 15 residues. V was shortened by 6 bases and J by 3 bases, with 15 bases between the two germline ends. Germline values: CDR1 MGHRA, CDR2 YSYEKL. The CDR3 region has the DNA TGCGCCAGCAGTCTCCGGGACAACGACAATCAGCCCCAGCATTTT. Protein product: CASSLRDNDNQPQHF.

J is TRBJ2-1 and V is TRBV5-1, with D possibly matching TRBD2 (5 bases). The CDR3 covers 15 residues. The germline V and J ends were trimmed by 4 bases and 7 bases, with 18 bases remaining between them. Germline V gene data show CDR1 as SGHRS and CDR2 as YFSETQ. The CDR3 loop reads CASSPGGSPGNEQFF. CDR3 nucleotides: TGCGCCAGCAGCCCCGGAGGTAGTCCGGGGAATGAGCAGTTCTTC.

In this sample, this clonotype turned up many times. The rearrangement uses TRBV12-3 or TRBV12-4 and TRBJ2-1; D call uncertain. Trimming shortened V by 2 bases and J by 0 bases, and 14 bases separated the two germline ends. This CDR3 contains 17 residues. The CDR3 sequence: CASSLYGSPLSYNEQFF. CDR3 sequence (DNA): TGTGCCAGCAGTTTATACGGTAGCCCTCTCTCCTACAATGAGCAGTTCTTC.

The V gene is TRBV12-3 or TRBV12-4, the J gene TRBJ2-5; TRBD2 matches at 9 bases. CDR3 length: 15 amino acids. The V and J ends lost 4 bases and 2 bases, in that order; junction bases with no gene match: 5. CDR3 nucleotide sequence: TGTGCCAGCAGTTGGTCTAGCGGGGCTCAAGAGACCCAGTACTTC. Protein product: CASSWSSGAQETQYF.